Detailed here is one T cell receptor beta chain. Its antigen is still unknown. No much larger clone is present one base from it, and per-base qualities are unavailable. The data belong to a study of blood T cell repertoires in COVID-19 (dated by TCRdb to 2020 to 2022). Regarding the study in general: Samples covering the acute and convalescent phases of COVID-19 were provided by collaborators in the United States, Italy and Spain. The prospective study material was composed of cDNA or gDNA derived from T cells, B-cell-depleted T cells, or PBMCs. Deeply sampled blood TCRbeta repertoires from subjects exposed to, actively infected with, or recovered from COVID-19 were included in the dataset. The repertoires were made available in a free public database intended to serve as a resource for research on the immune response to SARS-CoV-2. The samples were drawn from two sources: the first 160 participants of the ongoing ImmuneRACE study, and 1,000 to 1,500 subjects contributed by 6 global collaborators. Sample metadata almost always included a de-identified subject ID, COVID-19 status, age in years and sex. Where available, HLA class I and class II types were taken from metadata supplied by the sample provider and were not determined by assay-based typing.

Each collaborating institution followed its own protocols to collect whole blood in K2EDTA tubes. Collaborator samples were shipped for TCRbeta analysis as frozen whole blood, isolated PBMCs, or DNA extracted from either sample type. What the work shows at the level of the full study, not this receptor alone: How much clinical and demographic metadata was included differed by source and by participant, and the metadata was provided uncurated.

The immunoSEQ Assay, a bias-controlled multiplex PCR, was used to amplify TCRbeta CDR3 regions from genomic DNA. In the original analysis: Within the assay, amplification of reference gene primers was used to estimate how many nucleated cells each sample contained. To quantify the absolute abundance of each unique TCRbeta CDR3 rearrangement, sequence reads were collapsed and filtered. For each sample, productive Simpson clonality was calculated by taking the square root of Simpson's diversity index across productive rearrangements. What TCRdb holds here is the immuneACCESS table cut down to in-frame rearrangements. Part of the clones is not present; checked against another copy, under half of the missing clones reflect an unresolved V gene, and the others are unexplained. V, J and clone size were drawn from that table, and D and trimming were deduced from the DNA. For this sample the table gives 84,000 or so clones, of which roughly 84% were detected only once. The ten top clones hold about 11% of the sample.

As encoded in the germline V gene (reference sequence), CDR1 is SEHNR while CDR2 is FQNEAQ. Reading from cysteine to phenylalanine, the CDR3 counts 15 amino acids. Kept here is only the CDR3 DNA, which spans 45 bases and is read in frame from base 1. V and J are truncated by 1 base and 6 bases respectively, leaving an intervening sequence of 12 bases. What was sequenced was peripheral blood. The source of this sequence is a man in his 70s with acute or convalescent COVID-19. The chain is assembled from TRBV7-9 and TRBJ2-2; TRBD1 is a possible D gene, resting on 6 matching bases. At the DNA level, the sequence is TGTGCCAGCAGCTTAGACCTGGCAGGGGCCGGGGAGCTGTTTTTT. Translated, it gives CASSLDLAGAGELFF.